What follows is one T cell receptor beta chain and its context. Primers for the PCR totalled 60 Vbeta and 13 Jbeta. Sequencing was performed with immunoSEQ multiplex PCR; in TCRdb, only in-frame clones are kept and a portion is missing. The sample has about 170,000 clones, 70% to 90% seen once. This entry comes from a study of cytomegalovirus exposure and HLA in healthy donors. CDR1 SGHRS and CDR2 YFSETQ come from the germline V gene. V gave up 0 bases and J gave up 4 bases, with 10 bases separating them. The CDR3 loop spans 15 amino acids. The source is a man aged 25-45 years in good health and CMV-seropositive. The V and J genes are TRBV5-1 and TRBJ2-2; tentatively, D is TRBD2 (5 bases). The specimen was PBMCs. The CDR3 coding sequence is TGCGCCAGCAGCTTGGGGAGGCCGACCACCGGGGAGCTGTTTTTT. Protein sequence: CASSLGRPTTGELFF.